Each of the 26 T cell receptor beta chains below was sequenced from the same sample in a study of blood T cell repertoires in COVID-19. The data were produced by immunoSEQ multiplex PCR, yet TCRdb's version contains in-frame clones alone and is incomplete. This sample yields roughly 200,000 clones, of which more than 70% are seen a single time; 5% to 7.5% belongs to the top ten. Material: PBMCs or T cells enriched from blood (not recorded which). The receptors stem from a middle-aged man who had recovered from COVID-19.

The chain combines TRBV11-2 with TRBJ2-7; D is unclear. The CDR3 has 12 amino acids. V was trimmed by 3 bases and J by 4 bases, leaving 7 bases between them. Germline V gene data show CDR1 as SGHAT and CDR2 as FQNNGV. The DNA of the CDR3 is TGTGCCAGCAGCTTTGCGGTTTACGAGCAGTACTTC. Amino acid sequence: CASSFAVYEQYF.

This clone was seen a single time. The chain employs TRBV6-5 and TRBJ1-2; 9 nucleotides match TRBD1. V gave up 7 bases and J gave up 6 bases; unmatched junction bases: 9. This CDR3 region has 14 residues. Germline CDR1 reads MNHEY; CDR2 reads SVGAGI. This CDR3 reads CASTTGQGLNGYTF. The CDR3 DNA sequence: TGTGCCAGCACCACAGGACAGGGGCTAAATGGCTACACCTTC.

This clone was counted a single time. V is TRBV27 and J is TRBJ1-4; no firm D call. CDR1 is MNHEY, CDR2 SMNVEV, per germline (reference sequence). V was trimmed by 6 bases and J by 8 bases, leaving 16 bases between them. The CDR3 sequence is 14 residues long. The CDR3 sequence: CASRVRVDYEKLFF. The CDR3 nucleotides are TGTGCCAGCAGAGTACGGGTTGACTACGAAAAACTGTTTTTT.

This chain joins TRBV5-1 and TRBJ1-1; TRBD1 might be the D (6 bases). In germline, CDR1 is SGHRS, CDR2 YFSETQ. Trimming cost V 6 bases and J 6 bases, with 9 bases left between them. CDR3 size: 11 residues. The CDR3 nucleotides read TGCGCCAGCATCGAGGGGGCTGAAGCTTTCTTT. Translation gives CASIEGAEAFF.

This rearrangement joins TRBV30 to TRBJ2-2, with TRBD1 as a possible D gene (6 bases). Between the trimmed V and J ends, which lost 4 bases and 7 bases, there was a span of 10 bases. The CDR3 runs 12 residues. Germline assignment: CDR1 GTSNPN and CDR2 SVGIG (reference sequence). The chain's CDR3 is CAWNTGSGELFF. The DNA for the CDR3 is TGTGCCTGGAATACAGGGAGCGGGGAGCTGTTTTTT.

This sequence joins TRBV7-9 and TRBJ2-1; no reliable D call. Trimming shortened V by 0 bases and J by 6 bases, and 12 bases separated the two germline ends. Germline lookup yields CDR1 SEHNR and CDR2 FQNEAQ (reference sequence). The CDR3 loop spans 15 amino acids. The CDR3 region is CASSLALNRPNEQFF. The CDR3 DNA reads TGTGCCAGCAGCTTAGCGCTGAACAGACCCAATGAGCAGTTCTTC.

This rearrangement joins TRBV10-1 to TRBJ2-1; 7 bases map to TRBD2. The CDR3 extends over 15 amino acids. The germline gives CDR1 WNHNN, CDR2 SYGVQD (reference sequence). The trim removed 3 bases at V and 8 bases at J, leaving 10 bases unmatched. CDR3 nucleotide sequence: TGCGCCAGCAGTGAAACGAATGGTCTAGCGGATGAGCAGTTCTTC. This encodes CASSETNGLADEQFF.

The CDR3 here is CASLRSLGYEQYF. CDR3 DNA sequence: TGTGCCAGCCTGCGGTCGCTTGGGTACGAGCAGTACTTC. The chain couples TRBV28 to TRBJ2-7; D gene unclear. The ends were cut back, 8 bases at V and 4 bases at J, with 15 bases in the middle. The germline V gene encodes CDR1 MDHEN and CDR2 SYDVKM. This CDR3 is built from 13 residues.

CDR3 DNA sequence: TGTGCCAGCAACGGAGAGGGAAAAGATACGCAGTATTTT. Its translation: CASNGEGKDTQYF. The rearrangement joins TRBV6-4 to TRBJ2-3; weak D call: TRBD2 (5 bases). The CDR3 has 13 residues. V was cut by 7 bases and J by 5 bases, with 13 bases left in between. Germline CDR1 MRHNA, CDR2 SNTAGT.

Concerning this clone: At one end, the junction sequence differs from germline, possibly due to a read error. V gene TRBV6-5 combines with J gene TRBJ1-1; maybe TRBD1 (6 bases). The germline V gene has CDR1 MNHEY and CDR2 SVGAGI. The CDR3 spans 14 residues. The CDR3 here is CASTPGTRNAEAFF. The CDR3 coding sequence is TGTGCCAGCACCCCCGGGACACGGAACGCTGAAGCTTTCTTT.

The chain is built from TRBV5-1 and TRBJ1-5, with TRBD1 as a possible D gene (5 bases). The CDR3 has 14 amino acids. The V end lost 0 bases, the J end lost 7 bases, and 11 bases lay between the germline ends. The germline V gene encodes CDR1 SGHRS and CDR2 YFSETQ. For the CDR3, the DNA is TGCGCCAGCAGCTTGGCCGGGGGGACGCAGCCCCAGCATTTT. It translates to CASSLAGGTQPQHF.

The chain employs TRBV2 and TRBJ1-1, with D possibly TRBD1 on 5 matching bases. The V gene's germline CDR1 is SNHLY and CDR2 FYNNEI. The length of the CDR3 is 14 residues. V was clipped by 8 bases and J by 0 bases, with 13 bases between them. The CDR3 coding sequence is TGTGCCAGCCGTCCGACAGTTTTGAACACTGAAGCTTTCTTT. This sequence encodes CASRPTVLNTEAFF.

CDR3 DNA: TGTGCCTGGAGGTTTACAGGGGTCGGCCACGAGCAGTACTTC. It is translated as CAWRFTGVGHEQYF. The chain recombines TRBV30 with TRBJ2-7; 7 bases agree with TRBD1. The CDR3 covers 14 residues. J lost 5 bases, V lost 3 bases, and 10 bases had no gene match. The germline V gene encodes CDR1 GTSNPN and CDR2 SVGIG (reference sequence).

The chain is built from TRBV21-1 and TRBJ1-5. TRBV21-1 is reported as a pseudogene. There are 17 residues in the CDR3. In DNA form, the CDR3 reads TGTGCCAGCAGCAAAAATATAGCCAAGCCAGACGATCAGCCCCAGCATTTT. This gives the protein CASSKNIAKPDDQPQHF.

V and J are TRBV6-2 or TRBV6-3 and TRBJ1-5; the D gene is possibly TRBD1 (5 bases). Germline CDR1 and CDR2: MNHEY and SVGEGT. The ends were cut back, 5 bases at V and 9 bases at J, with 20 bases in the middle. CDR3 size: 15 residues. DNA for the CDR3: TGTGCCAGCAGTGACCTCCGAGGCCCCGGGGGGCCCCAGCATTTT. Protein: CASSDLRGPGGPQHF.

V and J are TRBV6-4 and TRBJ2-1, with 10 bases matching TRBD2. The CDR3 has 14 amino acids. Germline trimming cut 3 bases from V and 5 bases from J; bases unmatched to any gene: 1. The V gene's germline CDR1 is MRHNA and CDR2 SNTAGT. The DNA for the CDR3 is TGTGCCAGCAGTGAAGCGGGGGGGCACAATGAGCAGTTCTTC. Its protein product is CASSEAGGHNEQFF.

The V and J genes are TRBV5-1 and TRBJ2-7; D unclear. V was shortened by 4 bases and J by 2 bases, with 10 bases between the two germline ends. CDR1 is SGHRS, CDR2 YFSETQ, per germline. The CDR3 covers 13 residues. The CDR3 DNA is TGCGCCAGCAGCCTGGGTCGTACCTACGAGCAGTACTTC. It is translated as CASSLGRTYEQYF. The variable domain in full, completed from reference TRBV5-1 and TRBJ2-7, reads KAGVTQTPRYLIKTRGQQVTLSCSPISGHRSVSWYQQTPGQGLQFLFEYFSETQRNKGNFPGRFSGRQFSNSRSEMNVSTLELGDSALYLCASSLGRTYEQYFGPGTRLTVT.

The CDR3 loop reads CASSSTLRDRGEKLFF. CDR3 nucleotide sequence: TGTGCCAGCAGCTCCACCCTCCGGGACAGGGGCGAAAAACTGTTTTTT. The chain couples TRBV3-1 (or the pseudogene TRBV3-2) to TRBJ1-4; 10 nucleotides align to TRBD1. The junction had 11 bases not matched to a gene; V was cut back by 5 bases and J by 8 bases. The germline CDR1 and CDR2 sequences are LGHDT and YNNKEL (reference sequence). This CDR3 region has 16 residues.

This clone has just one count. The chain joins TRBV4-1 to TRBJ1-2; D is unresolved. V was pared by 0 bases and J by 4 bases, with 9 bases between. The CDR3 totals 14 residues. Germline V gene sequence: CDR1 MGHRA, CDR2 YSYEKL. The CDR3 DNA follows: TGCGCCAGCAGCCAAGACAACACAGCCTATGGCTACACCTTC. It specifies CASSQDNTAYGYTF.

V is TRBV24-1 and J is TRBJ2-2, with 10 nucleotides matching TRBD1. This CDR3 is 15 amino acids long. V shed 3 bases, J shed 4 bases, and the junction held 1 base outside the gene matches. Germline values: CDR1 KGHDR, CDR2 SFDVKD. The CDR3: CATSDRDRGTGELFF. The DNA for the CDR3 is TGTGCCACCAGTGATAGGGACAGGGGCACCGGGGAGCTGTTTTTT.

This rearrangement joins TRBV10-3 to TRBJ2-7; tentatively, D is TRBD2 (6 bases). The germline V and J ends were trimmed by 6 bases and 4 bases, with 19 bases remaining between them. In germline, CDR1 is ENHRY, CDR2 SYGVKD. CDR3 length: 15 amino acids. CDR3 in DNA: TGTGCCATCAGGATAGGAGGGGAGAAAAGGTACGAGCAGTACTTC. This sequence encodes CAIRIGGEKRYEQYF.

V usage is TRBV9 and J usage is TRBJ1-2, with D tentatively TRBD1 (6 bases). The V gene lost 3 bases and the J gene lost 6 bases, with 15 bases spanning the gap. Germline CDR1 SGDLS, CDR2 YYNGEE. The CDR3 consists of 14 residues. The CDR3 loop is CASSAPQGRDGYTF. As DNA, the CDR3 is TGTGCCAGCAGCGCGCCACAGGGAAGAGATGGCTACACCTTC.

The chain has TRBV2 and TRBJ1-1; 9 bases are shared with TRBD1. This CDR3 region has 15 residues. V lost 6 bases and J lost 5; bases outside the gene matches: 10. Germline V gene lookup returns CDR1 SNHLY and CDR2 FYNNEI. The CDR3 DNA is TGTGCCAGCAGGTCTTACAGGGGGCGCGGAACTGAAGCTTTCTTT. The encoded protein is CASRSYRGRGTEAFF.

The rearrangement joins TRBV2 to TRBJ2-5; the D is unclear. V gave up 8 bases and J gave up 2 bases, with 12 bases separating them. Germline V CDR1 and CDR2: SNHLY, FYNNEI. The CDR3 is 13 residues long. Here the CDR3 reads CASSIDNQETQYF. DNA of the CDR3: TGTGCCAGCTCAATAGACAATCAAGAGACCCAGTACTTC.

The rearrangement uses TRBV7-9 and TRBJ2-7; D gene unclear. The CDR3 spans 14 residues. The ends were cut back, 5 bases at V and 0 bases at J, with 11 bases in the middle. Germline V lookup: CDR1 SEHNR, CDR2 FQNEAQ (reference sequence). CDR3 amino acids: CASSPPEDSYEQYF. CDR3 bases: TGTGCCAGCAGCCCTCCAGAGGACTCCTACGAGCAGTACTTC.

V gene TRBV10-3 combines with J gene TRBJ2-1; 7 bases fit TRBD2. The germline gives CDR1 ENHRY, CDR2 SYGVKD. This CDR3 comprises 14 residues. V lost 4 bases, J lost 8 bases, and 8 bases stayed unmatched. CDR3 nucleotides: TGTGCCATCAGTGCTACCCCGGGAGGCGATGAGCAGTTCTTC. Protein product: CAISATPGGDEQFF.